This TCR beta chain was sequenced during a study of blood T cell repertoires in COVID-19 (TCRdb year 2020). At the level of the whole study: Samples from collaborators originated in the United States, Italy and Spain and spanned both the acute and convalescent phases of COVID-19. Where available, HLA class I and class II types were taken from metadata supplied by the sample provider and were not determined by assay-based typing. Deeply sampled blood TCRbeta repertoires from subjects exposed to, actively infected with, or recovered from COVID-19 were included in the dataset. The material from the prospective study consisted of cDNA or gDNA derived from T cells, B-cell-depleted T cells, or PBMCs. A de-identified subject ID, COVID-19 status, age in years and sex were almost always included in the sample metadata. Samples were obtained from the ongoing ImmuneRACE study (first 160 participants) and from approximately 1,200 subjects provided by 6 global collaborators. The repertoires were made available in a free public database intended to serve as a resource for research on the immune response to SARS-CoV-2.

Collaborating institutions collected whole blood in K2EDTA tubes following their own protocols. Collaborator samples were shipped for TCRbeta analysis as frozen whole blood, isolated PBMCs, or DNA extracted from either sample type. The paper's findings and limits, for the study overall: How much clinical and demographic metadata was included differed by source and by participant, and the metadata was provided uncurated.

With respect to this clone: Which antigen it targets is not known. Per-nucleotide qualities are absent, and no much larger clonotype sits a single base away.

TCRbeta CDR3 regions were amplified from genomic DNA using the immunoSEQ Assay, a bias-controlled multiplex PCR. On the authors' methods: Nucleated cell counts per sample were estimated from amplification of reference gene primers within the assay. Sequence reads were collapsed and filtered to measure the absolute abundance of every unique TCRbeta CDR3 rearrangement. For each sample, productive Simpson clonality was calculated by taking the square root of Simpson's diversity index across productive rearrangements. The table was pulled from immuneACCESS by TCRdb, which kept in-frame rearrangements only. Such tables lose some clones; where checked, under half of the loss comes from unresolved V genes, and the rest has no known cause. For V, J and clone size, that table is used; D and trimming come from the DNA. The sample records around 76,000 clones, around nine tenths of which are singletons. The ten largest clonotypes hold 5.8% of the sample.

CDR1 and CDR2, looked up from the germline V gene, are SGHRS and YFSETQ. V is cut back by 0 bases and J by 3 bases, with 10 bases in the junction unmatched. From its cysteine to its phenylalanine, the CDR3 spans 19 amino acids. Kept here is only the CDR3 DNA, which spans 57 bases and is read in frame from base 1. This clonotype originated in a human donor in a cohort sampled during active COVID-19. The sequenced sample consisted of peripheral blood. The sequence is built from TRBV5-1 and TRBJ2-5, and TRBD2 aligns with 14 junction nucleotides. CDR3 loop: CASSLAELGLAGVEETQYF. DNA sequence: TGCGCCAGCAGCTTGGCCGAATTGGGACTAGCGGGGGTTGAAGAGACCCAGTACTTC.